This T cell receptor beta chain emerged from a study of post-analysis software for immune sequencing data. Study-level findings and limits: Elevated frequency relative to controls characterized several TRBV segments in patients, TRBV5-6, TRBV5-1 and TRBV20-1 among them.

The length of the CDR3 is 15 residues. The V end was cut by 0 bases, the J end by 4 bases, with 12 bases between. TCR beta cDNA libraries included unique molecular identifiers. The source material, about 0.9 to 10 million T cells, gave rise to 500,000 or so cDNA molecules. TCRdb reprocessed the PCR reads via MiXCR and lists one record per CDR3 protein. In the table there are 450,000 to 650,000 distinct CDR3 sequences, roughly two fifths of which are singletons. Points on this clonotype: Its specificity is not known.

The sequence was collected from a girl aged 5 to 17 with multiple sclerosis. The rearrangement uses TRBV12-3 or TRBV12-4 and TRBJ1-1; D uncertain. Sequencing was done on a sample of blood. The CDR3 protein is CASSLAWGSGTEAFF. In DNA form, the CDR3 reads TGTGCCAGCAGTTTAGCGTGGGGTTCTGGCACTGAAGCTTTCTTT.